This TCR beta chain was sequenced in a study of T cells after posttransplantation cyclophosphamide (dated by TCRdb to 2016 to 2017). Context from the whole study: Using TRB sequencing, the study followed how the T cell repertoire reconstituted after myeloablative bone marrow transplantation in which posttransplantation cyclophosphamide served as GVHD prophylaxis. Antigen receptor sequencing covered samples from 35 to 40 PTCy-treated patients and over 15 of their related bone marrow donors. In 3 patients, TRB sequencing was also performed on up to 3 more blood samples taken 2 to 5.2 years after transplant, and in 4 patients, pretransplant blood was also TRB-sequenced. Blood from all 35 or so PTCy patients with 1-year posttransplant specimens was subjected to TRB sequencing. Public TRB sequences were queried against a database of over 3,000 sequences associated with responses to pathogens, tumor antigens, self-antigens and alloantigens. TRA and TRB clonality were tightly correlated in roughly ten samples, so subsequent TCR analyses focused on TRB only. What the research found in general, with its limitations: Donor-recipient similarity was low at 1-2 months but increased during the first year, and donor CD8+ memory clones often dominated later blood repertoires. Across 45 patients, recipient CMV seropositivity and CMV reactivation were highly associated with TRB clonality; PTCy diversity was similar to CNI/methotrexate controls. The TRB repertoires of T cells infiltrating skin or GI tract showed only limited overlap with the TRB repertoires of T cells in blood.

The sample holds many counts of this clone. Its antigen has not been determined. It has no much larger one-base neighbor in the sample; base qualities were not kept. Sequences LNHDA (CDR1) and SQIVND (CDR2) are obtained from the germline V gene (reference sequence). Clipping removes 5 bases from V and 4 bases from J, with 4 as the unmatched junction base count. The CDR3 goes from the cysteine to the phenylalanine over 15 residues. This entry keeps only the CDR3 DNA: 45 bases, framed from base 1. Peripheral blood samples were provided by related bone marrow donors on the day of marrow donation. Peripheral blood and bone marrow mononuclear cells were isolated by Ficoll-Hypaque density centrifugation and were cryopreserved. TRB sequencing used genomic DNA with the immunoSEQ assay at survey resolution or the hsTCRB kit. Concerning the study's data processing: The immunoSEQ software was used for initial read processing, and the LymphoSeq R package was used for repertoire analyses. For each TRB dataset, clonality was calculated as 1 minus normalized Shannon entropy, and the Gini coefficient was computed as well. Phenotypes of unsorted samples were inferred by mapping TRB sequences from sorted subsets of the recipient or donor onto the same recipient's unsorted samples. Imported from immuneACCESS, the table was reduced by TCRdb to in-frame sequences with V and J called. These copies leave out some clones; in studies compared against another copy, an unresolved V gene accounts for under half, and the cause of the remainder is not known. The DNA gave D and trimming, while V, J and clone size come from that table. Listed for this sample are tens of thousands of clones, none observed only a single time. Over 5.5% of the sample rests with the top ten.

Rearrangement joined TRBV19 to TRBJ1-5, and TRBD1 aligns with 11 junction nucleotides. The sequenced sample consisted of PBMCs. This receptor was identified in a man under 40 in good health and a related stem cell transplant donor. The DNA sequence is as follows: TGTGCCAGTAGTCCTTGGGACAGGGGGAATCAGCCCCAGCATTTT. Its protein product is CASSPWDRGNQPQHF.